This T cell receptor (beta chain) was sequenced for a study of glioma-infiltrating T cells. Study conclusions and caveats: Only very few CDR3 sequences appeared in both tissue and blood. Above-expected tissue-blood divergence occurred in all gliomas, most in low-grade ones.

Details on this clonotype: Its antigen is not known.

TCR alpha and beta CDR3 regions were amplified from RNA using iRepertoire nested multiplex PCR. For one-step reverse transcription and amplification, 100-400 ng of tissue mRNA or PBMC total RNA was used. TCRdb re-derived calls from the multiplex PCR reads in MiXCR, one entry per CDR3 protein. The sample consists of around 170,000 distinct CDR3 sequences, roughly two fifths of them appearing once. CDR3 length equals 14 residues. Trimming stripped 4 bases from V and 3 bases from J, with 13 bases between. Germline V CDR1 and CDR2: DFQATT, SNEGSKA (reference sequence). Sequenced input: glioma tissue, nonneoplastic brain tissue, or PBMCs (not recorded which). This clonotype was obtained from a human donor with low-grade glioma or glioblastoma, undergoing nonglioma brain surgery, or in good health (not recorded which). The chain recombines TRBV20-1 with TRBJ1-5; D is undetermined. CDR3 coding DNA: TGCAGTGCTACAACGTGGTACGACAATCAGCCCCAGCATTTT. Protein sequence: CSATTWYDNQPQHF.